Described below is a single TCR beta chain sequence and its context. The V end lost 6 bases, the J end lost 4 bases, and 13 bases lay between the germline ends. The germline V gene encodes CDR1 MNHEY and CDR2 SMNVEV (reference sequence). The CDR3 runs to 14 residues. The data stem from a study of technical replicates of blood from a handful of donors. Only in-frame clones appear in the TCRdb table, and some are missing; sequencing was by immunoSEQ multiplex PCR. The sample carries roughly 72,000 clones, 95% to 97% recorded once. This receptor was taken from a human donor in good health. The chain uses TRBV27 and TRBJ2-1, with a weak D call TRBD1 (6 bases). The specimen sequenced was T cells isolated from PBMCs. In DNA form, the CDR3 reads TGTGCCAGCAGGCCCGGGACACCTTACAATGAGCAGTTCTTC. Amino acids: CASRPGTPYNEQFF.